This T cell receptor (beta chain) was documented in a study of blood T cell repertoires in COVID-19. The CDR3 sequence is 14 residues long. Germline V gene data show CDR1 as SGHTA and CDR2 as FQGNSA. V lost 5 bases and J lost 0, with 11 bases in between. Profiled with immunoSEQ multiplex PCR; TCRdb holds only in-frame clones, not every one. Of about 190,000 clones in the sample, about nine tenths were seen once. About this clone itself: Other DNA sequences within the sample encode an identical CDR3.

Sequenced sample: peripheral blood. This receptor was taken from a man in his 70s with active or convalescent COVID-19. V and J are TRBV7-2 and TRBJ2-7; no firm D call. For the CDR3, the DNA is TGTGCCAGCAGCCTCACATCGGGCTCCTACGAGCAGTACTTC. Its translation is CASSLTSGSYEQYF.